Sequencing of this T cell receptor (beta chain) was carried out in a study of blood T cell repertoires in COVID-19. The overall study: Sites in the United States, Italy and Spain provided acute and convalescent COVID-19 samples.

The CDR3 runs 15 residues. CDR1 is MGHDK and CDR2 is SYGVNS in the germline V gene. With 5 bases clipped from V and 5 bases from J, the junction kept 10 bases outside the gene matches. Under the authors' procedure: It was from reference gene primer amplification that nucleated cell counts were estimated. Libraries were prepared by immunoSEQ multiplex PCR; TCRdb keeps only in-frame clonotypes and omits some of them. D and trimming were read from the DNA, whereas the V and J calls and clone size are those reported in that table. This table holds about 430,000 clones, approximately 91% found once. The V gene is TRBV25-1, the J gene TRBJ1-1; 8 bases agree with TRBD1. Sequenced: PBMCs or T cells enriched from blood (not recorded which). The receptor was isolated from a woman between 18 and 30 years old who had been exposed to COVID-19. The CDR3 loop reads CASSPLGQGGTEAFF. The CDR3 DNA is TGTGCCAGCAGTCCCCTAGGACAGGGAGGTACTGAAGCTTTCTTT. Supplemented by reference TRBV25-1 and TRBJ1-1, the full variable domain reads EADIYQTPRYLVIGTGKKITLECSQTMGHDKMYWYQQDPGMELHLIHYSYGVNSTEKGDLSSESTVSRIRTEHFPLTLESARPSHTSQYLCASSPLGQGGTEAFFGQGTRLTVV.